Here is one T cell receptor (beta chain) with its context. The antigen is undetermined. The sample is drawn from a study of spatial heterogeneity in lung cancer. Between the trimmed V and J ends, which lost 5 bases and 0 bases, there was a span of 14 bases. Germline assignment: CDR1 SGHTA and CDR2 FQGNSA. The CDR3 contains 15 residues. Time point meaning: sample taken at primary tumor resection. A total of approximately 77 untreated early-stage non-small cell lung cancer patients served as donors. General observations from the study: Tumor mutation counts were tracked by expanded intratumoral alpha and beta TCR counts. Alpha chain coverage of tumor T cells was estimated at about 7%, and beta chain coverage at around 12%.

TCRdb re-called the 5' RACE reads with MiXCR, one entry per CDR3 protein. Of under 8,000 distinct CDR3 sequences listed, approximately 6.3% are singletons. The starting material was lung tumor tissue, obtained at surgery. This receptor was obtained from a male donor with early-stage non-small cell lung cancer. V and J are TRBV7-2 and TRBJ2-7; possible D gene TRBD2, 5 bases. The CDR3 nucleotides are TGTGCCAGCAGCCTAGGACTCATTTCCTCCTACGAGCAGTACTTC. It yields the protein CASSLGLISSYEQYF.